These 21 T cell receptor beta chains were all obtained from the same sample, sequenced in a study of alternative splicing in chronic myeloid leukemia remission. Each library started from roughly 900 ng total RNA with poly-A enrichment. TCRdb re-called the bulk RNA-seq reads, yielding one record per CDR3 amino acid sequence without DNA. Of about 350 distinct CDR3 sequences in the sample, about 97% were seen once. The sample taken for sequencing was PBMCs. The receptors stem from a person in their thirties or forties in good health.

This chain links TRBV30 with TRBJ2-1; TCRdb proposes TRBD2, but this gene call is untestable without DNA. This CDR3 is 14 amino acids long. The germline CDR1 and CDR2 sequences are GTSNPN and SVGIG (reference sequence). CDR3: CAWSRGSSYNEQFF.

V is TRBV7-8 and J is TRBJ1-3. The germline V gene has CDR1 SGHVS and CDR2 FQNEAQ. CDR3 length: 17 residues. CDR3 in amino acids: CASSLVGQANSGNTIYF.

The gene calls are TRBV5-6 and TRBJ2-1. The CDR3 loop spans 11 amino acids. Per the germline V gene, CDR1 is SGHDT and CDR2 is YYEEEE. This CDR3 is CASSLGGEQFF.

This chain joins TRBV6-6 and TRBJ2-7; TCRdb designates TRBD2, a call that cannot be tested without DNA. The CDR3 totals 14 residues. Per germline, CDR1 MNHNY and CDR2 SVGAGI (reference sequence). CDR3 protein: CATRGLAGGNEQYF.

The chain employs TRBV7-9 and TRBJ2-7; TCRdb calls TRBD2, which cannot be checked without DNA. This CDR3 contains 14 residues. CDR1 and CDR2 from the germline V gene are SEHNR and FQNEAQ (reference sequence). The CDR3: CASSSASPAYEQYF. Full variable domain (missing parts from reference TRBV7-9 and TRBJ2-7): DTGVSQNPRHKITKRGQNVTFRCDPISEHNRLYWYRQTLGQGPEFLTYFQNEAQLEKSRLLSDRFSAERPKGSFSTLEIQRTEQGDSAMYLCASSSASPAYEQYFGPGTRLTVT.

The gene calls are TRBV5-1 and TRBJ2-5; the TRBD2 assignment by TCRdb is unverifiable without DNA. Germline-derived CDR1 and CDR2 are SGHRS and YFSETQ. The length of the CDR3 is 15 residues. CDR3 region: CASSLASAGRETQYF.

The rearrangement joins TRBV7-2 to TRBJ2-5; checking the TCRdb D call of TRBD2 is not possible without DNA. The CDR3 loop spans 15 amino acids. Germline CDR1 reads SGHTA; CDR2 reads FQGNSA. The CDR3 is CASSALASGRKTQYF.

V and J are TRBV7-2 and TRBJ2-1; no DNA is available, so the TRBD2 call from TCRdb remains unchecked. This CDR3 region has 14 residues. Per germline, CDR1 SGHTA and CDR2 FQGNSA. The CDR3 region is CASSFTGLRDEQFF.

CDR3 sequence reads: CASSPRVVTGANVLTF. V usage is TRBV7-2 and J usage is TRBJ2-6; absent DNA, TCRdb's TRBD2 call cannot be checked. The germline V gene has CDR1 SGHTA and CDR2 FQGNSA. CDR3 size: 16 residues.

The rearrangement joins TRBV7-2 to TRBJ2-5; checking the TCRdb D call of TRBD2 is not possible without DNA. The CDR3 has 17 residues. CDR1 is SGHTA and CDR2 is FQGNSA in the germline V gene. The CDR3 sequence: CASSYRLTTTGRETQYF.

This clonotype came up once. The genes are TRBV9 and TRBJ2-2; TCRdb's D call, TRBD2, is unchecked because there is no DNA. CDR3 length equals 17 residues. CDR1 SGDLS and CDR2 YYNGEE come from the germline V gene. The CDR3 here is CASSAIAGGMDTGELFF.

The genes are TRBV23-1 and TRBJ2-5; the TRBD2 assignment by TCRdb is unverifiable without DNA. TRBV23-1 is an ORF for which the function is uncertain. This CDR3 has 15 residues. The CDR3: CARELRGTGEETQYF.

This clonotype was seen only once. The chain has TRBV6-5 and TRBJ2-1; TCRdb outputs TRBD2, but without DNA this stays unchecked. Germline V lookup: CDR1 MNHEY, CDR2 SVGAGI. The CDR3 spans 16 residues. This chain's CDR3 is CASSYNIAGDYNEQFF.

The chain uses TRBV4-1 and TRBJ2-2; lacking DNA, the TRBD2 call made by TCRdb goes unchecked. This CDR3 region has 18 residues. Germline values: CDR1 MGHRA, CDR2 YSYEKL. CDR3 in amino acids: CASSQERGGRANTGELFF.

V and J are TRBV20-1 and TRBJ1-2. This CDR3 comprises 13 residues. Germline lookup yields CDR1 DFQATT and CDR2 SNEGSKA (reference sequence). CDR3 residues: CSASSTGNYGYTF.

The J gene is TRBJ2-1, the V gene TRBV7-3; TCRdb's D call of TRBD2 is untestable without DNA. The CDR3 is made up of 17 amino acids. CDR1 is SGHTA, CDR2 FQGTGA, per germline. The CDR3 reads CASSLTRASGRVHVQFF.

V is TRBV6-6 and J is TRBJ1-1; TCRdb indicates TRBD1, and absent DNA this call remains unverified. The CDR3 totals 15 residues. Germline V lookup: CDR1 MNHNY, CDR2 SVGAGI (reference sequence). The CDR3 here is CASRRGTGRNTEAFF.

The chain is built from TRBV20-1 and TRBJ2-7; TCRdb gives TRBD2 as the D gene, but with no DNA this cannot be confirmed. CDR3 length: 14 residues. Germline V lookup: CDR1 DFQATT, CDR2 SNEGSKA (reference sequence). CDR3 region: CSASWDGSSYEQYF.

V usage is TRBV7-8 and J usage is TRBJ2-5; TCRdb selects TRBD2, and the lack of DNA leaves this call unchecked. The CDR3 is 16 residues long. Germline loops: CDR1 SGHVS, CDR2 FQNEAQ. The CDR3 loop reads CASSPVAGEEQETQYF.

CDR3 protein: CSVRTGTGDNSPLHF. V is TRBV29-1 and J is TRBJ1-6. There are 15 residues in the CDR3. From germline, CDR1 is SQVTM and CDR2 ANQGSEA. Filled out from reference TRBV29-1 and TRBJ1-6, the complete variable domain reads SAVISQKPSRDICQRGTSLTIQCQVDSQVTMMFWYRQQPGQSLTLIATANQGSEATYESGFVIDKFPISRPNLTFSTLTVSNMSPEDSSIYLCSVRTGTGDNSPLHFGNGTRLTVT.

The V and J genes are TRBV5-6 and TRBJ1-1. The CDR3 consists of 12 residues. Looked up from germline, CDR1 is SGHDT and CDR2 is YYEEEE. The CDR3 loop reads CASSLTNTEAFF.